Sequencing of this T cell receptor (beta chain) was carried out in a study of blood T cell repertoires in COVID-19. The length of the CDR3 is 15 residues. Trimming cost V 5 bases and J 7 bases; bases outside gene matches: 7. CDR1 and CDR2 (germline): MGHDK, SYGVNS. Exposed enrollees encountered a COVID-19 case at some point within 2 weeks before study entry. Here immunoSEQ multiplex PCR was the method, and the copy in TCRdb shows in-frame clones only, minus some. Of about 280,000 clones in the sample, approximately 82% were seen once. The source material was PBMCs or T cells enriched from blood (not recorded which). This receptor was obtained from a man aged 35-49 years who had been exposed to COVID-19. V is TRBV25-1 and J is TRBJ2-2; the match to TRBD2 covers 10 bases. Here the CDR3 reads CASSLLAGVGGELFF. CDR3 sequence (DNA): TGTGCCAGCAGTCTTCTAGCGGGAGTTGGCGGGGAGCTGTTTTTT.